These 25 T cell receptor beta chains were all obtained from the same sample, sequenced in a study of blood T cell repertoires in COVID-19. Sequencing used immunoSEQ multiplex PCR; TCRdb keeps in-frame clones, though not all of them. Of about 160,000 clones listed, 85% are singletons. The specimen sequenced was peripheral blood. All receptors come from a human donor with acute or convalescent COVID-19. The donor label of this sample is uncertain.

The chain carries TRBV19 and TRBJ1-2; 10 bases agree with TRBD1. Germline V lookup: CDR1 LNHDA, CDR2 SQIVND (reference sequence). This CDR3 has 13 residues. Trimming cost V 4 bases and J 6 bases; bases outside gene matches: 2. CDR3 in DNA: TGTGCCAGTAGTACAGGGACAGGGGATGGCTACACCTTC. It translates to CASSTGTGDGYTF.

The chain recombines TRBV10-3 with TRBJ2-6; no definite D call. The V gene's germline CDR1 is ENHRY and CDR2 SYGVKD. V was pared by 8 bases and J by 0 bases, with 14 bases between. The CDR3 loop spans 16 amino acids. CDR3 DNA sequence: TGTGCCATCGGCGAGACTTTTCTCTCTGGGGCCAACGTCCTGACTTTC. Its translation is CAIGETFLSGANVLTF.

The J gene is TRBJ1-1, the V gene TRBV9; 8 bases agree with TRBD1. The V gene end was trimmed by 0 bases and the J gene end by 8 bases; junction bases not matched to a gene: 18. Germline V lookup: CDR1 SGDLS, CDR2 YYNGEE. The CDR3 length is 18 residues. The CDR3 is CASSVDPVDRGGDPEAFF. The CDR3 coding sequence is TGTGCCAGCAGCGTAGACCCGGTCGACAGGGGAGGCGATCCAGAAGCTTTCTTT.

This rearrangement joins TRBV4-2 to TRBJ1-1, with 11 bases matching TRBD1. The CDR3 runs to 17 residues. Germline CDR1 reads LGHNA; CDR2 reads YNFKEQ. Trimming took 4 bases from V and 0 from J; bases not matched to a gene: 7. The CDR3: CASSLLGQGAMNTEAFF. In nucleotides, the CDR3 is TGTGCCAGCAGCCTACTCGGACAGGGGGCCATGAACACTGAAGCTTTCTTT.

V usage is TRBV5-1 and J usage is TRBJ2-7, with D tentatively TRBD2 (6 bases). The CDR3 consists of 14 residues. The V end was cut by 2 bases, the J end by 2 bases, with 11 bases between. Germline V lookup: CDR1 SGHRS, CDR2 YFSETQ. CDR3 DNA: TGCGCCAGCAGCTTTGGGGGGAACACCTACGAGCAGTACTTC. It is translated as CASSFGGNTYEQYF.

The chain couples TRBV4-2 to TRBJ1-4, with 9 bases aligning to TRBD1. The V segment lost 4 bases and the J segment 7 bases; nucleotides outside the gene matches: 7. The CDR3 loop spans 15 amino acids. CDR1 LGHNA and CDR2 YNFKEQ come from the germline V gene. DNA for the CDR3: TGTGCCAGCAGCCGCGATGCGGACAGGGGTGAAAAACTGTTTTTT. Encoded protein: CASSRDADRGEKLFF.

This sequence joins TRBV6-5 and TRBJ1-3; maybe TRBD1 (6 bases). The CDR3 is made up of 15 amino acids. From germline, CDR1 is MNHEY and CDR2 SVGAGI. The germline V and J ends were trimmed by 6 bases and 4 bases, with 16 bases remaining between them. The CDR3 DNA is TGTGCCAGCAGATACCAACAGGGTGACGGAAACACCATATATTTT. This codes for CASRYQQGDGNTIYF.

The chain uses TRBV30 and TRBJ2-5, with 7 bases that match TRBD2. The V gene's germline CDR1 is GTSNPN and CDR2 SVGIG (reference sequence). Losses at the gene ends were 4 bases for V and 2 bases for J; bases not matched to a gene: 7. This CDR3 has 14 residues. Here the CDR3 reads CAWTWLRGQETQYF. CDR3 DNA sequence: TGTGCCTGGACCTGGTTGCGGGGGCAAGAGACCCAGTACTTC.

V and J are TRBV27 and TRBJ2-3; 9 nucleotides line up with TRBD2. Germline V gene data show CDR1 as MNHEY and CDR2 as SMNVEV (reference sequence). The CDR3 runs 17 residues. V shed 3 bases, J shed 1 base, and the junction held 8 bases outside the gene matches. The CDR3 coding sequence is TGTGCCAGCAGTTTTCTGCCCTGGACTAGCGGCACAGATACGCAGTATTTT. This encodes CASSFLPWTSGTDTQYF.

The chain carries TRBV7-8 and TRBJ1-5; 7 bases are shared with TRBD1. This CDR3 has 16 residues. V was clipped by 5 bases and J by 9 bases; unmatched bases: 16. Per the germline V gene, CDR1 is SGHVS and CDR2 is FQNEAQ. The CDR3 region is CASSPETGTVGGPQHF. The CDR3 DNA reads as TGTGCCAGCAGCCCGGAGACCGGGACAGTGGGGGGGCCCCAGCATTTT.

CDR3 sequence (DNA): TGTGCCAGCAGTTTTCGGCCCCGGGACTATGGCTACACCTTC. Translating gives CASSFRPRDYGYTF. The J gene is TRBJ1-2, the V gene TRBV27, with D unclear. This CDR3 is built from 14 residues. The germline CDR1 and CDR2 sequences are MNHEY and SMNVEV (reference sequence). V lost 3 bases and J 3 bases, leaving 11 bases between the germline ends.

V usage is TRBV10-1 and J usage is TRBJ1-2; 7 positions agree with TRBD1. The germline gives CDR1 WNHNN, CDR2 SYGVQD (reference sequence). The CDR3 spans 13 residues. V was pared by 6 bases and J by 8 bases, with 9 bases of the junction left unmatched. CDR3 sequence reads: CASRRADRRGYTF. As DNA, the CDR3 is TGCGCCAGCAGGCGCGCGGACAGGAGGGGCTACACCTTC.

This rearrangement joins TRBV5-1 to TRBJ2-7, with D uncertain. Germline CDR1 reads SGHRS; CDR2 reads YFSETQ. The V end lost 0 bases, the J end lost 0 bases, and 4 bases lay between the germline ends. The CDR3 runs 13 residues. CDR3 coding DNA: TGCGCCAGCAGCTTGGCAGGCTCCTACGAGCAGTACTTC. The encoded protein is CASSLAGSYEQYF.

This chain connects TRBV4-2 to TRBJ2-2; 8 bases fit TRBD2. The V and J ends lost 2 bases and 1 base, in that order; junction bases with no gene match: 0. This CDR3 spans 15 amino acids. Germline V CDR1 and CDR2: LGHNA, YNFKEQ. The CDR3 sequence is CASSQSGGNTGELFF. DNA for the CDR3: TGTGCCAGCAGCCAAAGCGGGGGGAACACCGGGGAGCTGTTTTTT.

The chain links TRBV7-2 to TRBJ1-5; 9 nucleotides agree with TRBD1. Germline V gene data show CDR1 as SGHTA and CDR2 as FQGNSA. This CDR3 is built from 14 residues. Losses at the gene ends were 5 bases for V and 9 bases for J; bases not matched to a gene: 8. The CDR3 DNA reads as TGTGCCAGCAGCCAAGGGACAGGGTTGGCGCCCCAGCATTTT. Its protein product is CASSQGTGLAPQHF.

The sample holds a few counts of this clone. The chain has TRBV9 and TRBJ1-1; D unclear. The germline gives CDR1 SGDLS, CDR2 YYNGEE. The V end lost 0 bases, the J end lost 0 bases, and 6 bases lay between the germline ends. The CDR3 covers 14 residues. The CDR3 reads CASSVGSLNTEAFF. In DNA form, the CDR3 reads TGTGCCAGCAGCGTAGGTAGCCTGAACACTGAAGCTTTCTTT.

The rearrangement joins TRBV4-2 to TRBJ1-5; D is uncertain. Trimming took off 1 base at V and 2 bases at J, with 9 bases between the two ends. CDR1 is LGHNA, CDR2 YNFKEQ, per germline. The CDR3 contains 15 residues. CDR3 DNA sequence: TGTGCCAGCAGCCAAGGAGACATGGGCAATCAGCCCCAGCATTTT. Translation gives CASSQGDMGNQPQHF.

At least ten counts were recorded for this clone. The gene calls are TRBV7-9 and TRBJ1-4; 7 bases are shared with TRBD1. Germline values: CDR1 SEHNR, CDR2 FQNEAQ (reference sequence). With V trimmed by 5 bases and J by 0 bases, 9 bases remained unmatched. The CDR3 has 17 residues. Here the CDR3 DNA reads TGTGCCAGCAGCCCCCCCGCCACAGGGGCAACTAATGAAAAACTGTTTTTT. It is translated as CASSPPATGATNEKLFF.

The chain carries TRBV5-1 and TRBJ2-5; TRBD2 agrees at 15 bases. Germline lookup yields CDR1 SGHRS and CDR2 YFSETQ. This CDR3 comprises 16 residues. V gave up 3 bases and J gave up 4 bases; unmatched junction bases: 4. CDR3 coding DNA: TGCGCCAGCAGCTCAGGGACTAGCGGGGGGCCAGAGACCCAGTACTTC. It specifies CASSSGTSGGPETQYF.

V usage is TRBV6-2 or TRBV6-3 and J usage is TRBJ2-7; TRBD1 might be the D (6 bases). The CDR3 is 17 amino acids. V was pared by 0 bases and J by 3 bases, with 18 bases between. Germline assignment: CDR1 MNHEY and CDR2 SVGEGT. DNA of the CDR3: TGTGCCAGCAGTTACTCCACGGGACACCTCCAAAACTACGAGCAGTACTTC. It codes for CASSYSTGHLQNYEQYF.

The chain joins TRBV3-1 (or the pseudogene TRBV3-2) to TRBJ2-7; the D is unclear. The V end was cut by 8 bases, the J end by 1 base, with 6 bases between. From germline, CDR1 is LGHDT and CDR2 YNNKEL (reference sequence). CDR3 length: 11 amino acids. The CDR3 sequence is CASGLSYEQYF. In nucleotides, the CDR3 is TGTGCCAGCGGGCTTTCCTACGAGCAGTACTTC.

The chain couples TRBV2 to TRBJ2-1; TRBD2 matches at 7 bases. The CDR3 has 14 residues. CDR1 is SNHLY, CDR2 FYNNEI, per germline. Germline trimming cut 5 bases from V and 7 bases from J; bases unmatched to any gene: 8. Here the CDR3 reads CASSIQRGWNEQFF. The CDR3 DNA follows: TGTGCCAGCAGTATCCAGCGGGGTTGGAATGAGCAGTTCTTC.

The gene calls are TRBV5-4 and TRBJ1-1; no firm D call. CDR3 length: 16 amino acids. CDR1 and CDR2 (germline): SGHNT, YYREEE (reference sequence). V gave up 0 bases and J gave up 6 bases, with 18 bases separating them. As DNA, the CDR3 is TGTGCCAGCAGCTTGGGGGGAATCGGGGAATTTGCTGAAGCTTTCTTT. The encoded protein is CASSLGGIGEFAEAFF.

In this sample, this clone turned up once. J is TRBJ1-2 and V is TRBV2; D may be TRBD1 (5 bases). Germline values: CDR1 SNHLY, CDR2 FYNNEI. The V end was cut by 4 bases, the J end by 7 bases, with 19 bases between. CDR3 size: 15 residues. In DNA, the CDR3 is TGTGCCAGCAGTGGGATGGGCCTCGCCCAGGGTGGCTACACCTTC. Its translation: CASSGMGLAQGGYTF.

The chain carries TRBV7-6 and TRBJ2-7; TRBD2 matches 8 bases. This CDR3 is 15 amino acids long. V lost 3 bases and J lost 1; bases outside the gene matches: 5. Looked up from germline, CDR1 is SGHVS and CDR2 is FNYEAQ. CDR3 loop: CASSLSSGGSYEQYF. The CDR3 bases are TGTGCCAGCAGCTTGTCCAGCGGGGGATCCTACGAGCAGTACTTC.